This is a list of T cell receptor beta chains from one sample in a study of T cell responses to AZD1222 COVID-19 vaccine. This table comes from immunoSEQ multiplex PCR, and its TCRdb copy is limited to in-frame clones, with some not included. Altogether roughly 180,000 clones are present, around 93% being singletons, with the ten largest covering over 7.5%. The sample in question was peripheral blood, obtained on day 0 of AZD1222 vaccination. These receptors were obtained from an adult in good health. Both conserved end residues are part of each CDR3. A D gene is named only where the DNA matches it firmly. A row's size may be missing; if present it is once, few, many or a size class.

CDR3 DNA,CDR3 protein,J gene,D gene,clone size,V gene
TGCAGTGCTAGTCGGCGGGAGGCAGATACGCAGTATTTT,CSASRREADTQYF,TRBJ2-3,TRBD2,.,TRBV20-1
TGTGCCAGCAGCTCCCGGACAGGAGGATTCTATGGCTACACCTTC,CASSSRTGGFYGYTF,TRBJ1-2,TRBD1,.,TRBV7-8
TGTGCCAGCATGAGTCAGTTCTATGGCTACACCTTC,CASMSQFYGYTF,TRBJ1-2,.,.,TRBV25-1
TGTGCCAGCAGTCCCGGGGACAGGAACCATTCACCCCTCCACTTT,CASSPGDRNHSPLHF,TRBJ1-6,TRBD1,.,TRBV28
TGTGCCAGCAGCAAAAGTCCCGACAGCCTCACTGAAGCTTTCTTT,CASSKSPDSLTEAFF,TRBJ1-1,.,few,TRBV2
TGTGCCAGCAGCCCCACTCAGTGGCGAGGCGGGGAGACCCAGTACTTC,CASSPTQWRGGETQYF,TRBJ2-5,.,.,TRBV7-9
TGTGCCAGCAGCCCGGTTGGGTACACTGAAGCTTTCTTT,CASSPVGYTEAFF,TRBJ1-1,.,.,TRBV9
TGTGCCAGCAGCTGGGGACAGGGGGTTAAACAGAACACTGAAGCTTTCTTT,CASSWGQGVKQNTEAFF,TRBJ1-1,TRBD1,once,TRBV7-6
TGTGCCAGCAGCCCAGCCCTTGGGGGGTCTGCTGAAAAACTGTTTTTT,CASSPALGGSAEKLFF,TRBJ1-4,.,.,TRBV3-1/TRBV3-2
TGTGCCAGCAGCCTAAGGGACAGGGGGTCCGAGCAGTACTTC,CASSLRDRGSEQYF,TRBJ2-7,TRBD1,.,TRBV7-2
TGTGCCACCGATAGCAATCAGCCCCAGCATTTT,CATDSNQPQHF,TRBJ1-5,.,.,TRBV6-5
TGTGCCTGGTCTGCGGGGCCGAGCACAGATACGCAGTATTTT,CAWSAGPSTDTQYF,TRBJ2-3,.,once,TRBV30
TGTGCCAGCAGCGTCGCAGGACTAGCGGGAGGGAGTCACAATGAGCAGTTCTTC,CASSVAGLAGGSHNEQFF,TRBJ2-1,TRBD2,.,TRBV9
TGTGCCAGCAGACCTGGACAGGGAAAAAACAATGAGCAGTTCTTC,CASRPGQGKNNEQFF,TRBJ2-1,TRBD1,.,TRBV6-5
TGTGCCACCAGTGACCAGGCCTTCTATGGCTACACCTTC,CATSDQAFYGYTF,TRBJ1-2,.,once,TRBV24-1
TGTGCCAGCAGCCAGGGGACGGGAACCGGGGAGCTGTTTTTT,CASSQGTGTGELFF,TRBJ2-2,.,.,TRBV4-2
TGCGCCAGCAGCCCGGGCCTGCGACAGGGTGGGTCCACAGATACGCAGTATTTT,CASSPGLRQGGSTDTQYF,TRBJ2-3,TRBD1,.,TRBV5-1
TGTGCCAGCAGCCAAGTAGAGCGTGGGCAGTACTTC,CASSQVERGQYF,TRBJ2-7,.,.,TRBV3-1/TRBV3-2
TGTGCCAGCAGTATCACCGACTACGAGCAGTACTTC,CASSITDYEQYF,TRBJ2-7,.,.,TRBV28
TGTGCCAGCAGTTTGGGCAGGGGCTATGGCTACACCTTC,CASSLGRGYGYTF,TRBJ1-2,.,.,TRBV12-3/TRBV12-4
TGTGCCAGCAGTTTAATGGAGCGGCACACCATATATTTT,CASSLMERHTIYF,TRBJ1-3,.,.,TRBV6-1
TGTGCCAGCAGCCAATGGGCAGGGACTAGCGGGAGCTCCTACAATGAGCAGTTCTTC,CASSQWAGTSGSSYNEQFF,TRBJ2-1,TRBD2,.,TRBV7-3
TGTGCCACCAGTGATTTGTGGGAAGATACGCAGTATTTT,CATSDLWEDTQYF,TRBJ2-3,.,.,TRBV24-1
TGTGCCTGGAGGGAGGCAGGATCTAATGAAAAACTGTTTTTT,CAWREAGSNEKLFF,TRBJ1-4,.,.,TRBV30
TGTGCCAGTAGTATAGGGACAGACTTTTCCGGCTACACCTTC,CASSIGTDFSGYTF,TRBJ1-2,.,.,TRBV19
TGTGCCAGCAGTCCGACTAGCTCTAGAAGCTCCTACAATGAGCAGTTCTTC,CASSPTSSRSSYNEQFF,TRBJ2-1,TRBD2,.,TRBV28
TGTGCCAGCAGCACCGGGACGGATTATGAAAAACTGTTTTTT,CASSTGTDYEKLFF,TRBJ1-4,.,.,TRBV5-4
TGTGCCAGCAGTCCGGATATCACCGGGGAGCTGTTTTTT,CASSPDITGELFF,TRBJ2-2,.,.,TRBV3-1/TRBV3-2
TGTGCCATCAGTGAGGGCGGGAACACTGAAGCTTTCTTT,CAISEGGNTEAFF,TRBJ1-1,.,.,TRBV10-3
TGTGCCAGCACCCCCCGGGGTAGCGGGACCACCGGGGAGCTGTTTTTT,CASTPRGSGTTGELFF,TRBJ2-2,TRBD2,few,TRBV2
TGTGCCAGCAGACCCCCGGAGCCCCCCTACGAGCAGTACTTC,CASRPPEPPYEQYF,TRBJ2-7,.,.,TRBV7-9
TGTGCCAGCAGCCATACTAGCGGGTACAATGAGCAGTTCTTC,CASSHTSGYNEQFF,TRBJ2-1,TRBD2,once,TRBV3-1/TRBV3-2
TGTGCCAGCAGCGTAGGTGACCCGGCGGGATACTCCGGGGAGCTGTTTTTT,CASSVGDPAGYSGELFF,TRBJ2-2,.,.,TRBV9
TGCGCCAGCAGCTTGGGGAACAAGAACACCGGGGAGCTGTTTTTT,CASSLGNKNTGELFF,TRBJ2-2,.,once,TRBV5-1
TGTGCCAGCAGTTTAGGGGGAAGCTCTGGAAACACCATATATTTT,CASSLGGSSGNTIYF,TRBJ1-3,.,.,TRBV28
TGTGCCAGCAGCCAAGATGTGGCAGGGGATGATTCACCCCTCCACTTT,CASSQDVAGDDSPLHF,TRBJ1-6,.,.,TRBV4-2
TGTGCCAGCAGTGAAGCGCATCTCCAAGAGACCCAGTACTTC,CASSEAHLQETQYF,TRBJ2-5,.,once,TRBV2
TGTGCCAGCAGTCAATCCCAAAACTCATTAGCCGAGCAGTACTTC,CASSQSQNSLAEQYF,TRBJ2-7,.,.,TRBV7-2
TGTGCCAGCAGCCATTCCCTTAGCGGATGGACAGATACGCAGTATTTT,CASSHSLSGWTDTQYF,TRBJ2-3,.,.,TRBV14
TGTGCCAGCAGTTACGGAGACAGGGCCTATAATTCACCCCTCCACTTT,CASSYGDRAYNSPLHF,TRBJ1-6,TRBD1,few,TRBV6-5
TGTGCCAGCAAGACCCCCTCTAGCGGGATTTCCGAGCAGTACTTC,CASKTPSSGISEQYF,TRBJ2-7,TRBD2,.,TRBV27
TGTGCCAGCAGTCTGGTCGGGTCCGGCACAGATACGCAGTATTTT,CASSLVGSGTDTQYF,TRBJ2-3,.,.,TRBV6-5
TGTGCCAGCAGCTCCAGTGGGACCCACGAGCAGTACTTC,CASSSSGTHEQYF,TRBJ2-7,.,.,TRBV7-3
TGTGCCAGTAGGACAGGAACTGGAAACACCATATATTTT,CASRTGTGNTIYF,TRBJ1-3,.,.,TRBV19
TGTGCCAGCAGTCGGACTAGTTTCTACGAGCAGTACTTC,CASSRTSFYEQYF,TRBJ2-7,TRBD2,.,TRBV6-6